This T cell receptor beta chain was captured by sequencing in a study of blood T cell repertoires in COVID-19. The protocol was immunoSEQ multiplex PCR, while the TCRdb copy is restricted to in-frame clones and leaves out a portion. The table lists 160,000 or so clones, 70% to 85% of them singletons. The TCR originated in a man aged 50 to 59 who had recovered from COVID-19. The specimen sequenced was PBMCs or T cells enriched from blood (not recorded which).

The CDR3 loop reads CASSDAGSRGYTF. CDR3 DNA: TGTGCCAGCAGCGACGCGGGGTCCCGCGGCTACACCTTC. This chain connects TRBV3-1 (or the pseudogene TRBV3-2) to TRBJ1-2, with no clear D. V dropped 5 bases and J dropped 8 bases, with 15 bases sitting between them. CDR1 is LGHDT, CDR2 YNNKEL, per germline (reference sequence). The CDR3 covers 13 residues.